This TCR beta chain derives from a study of shared clonotypes between healthy human individuals. Genomic DNA per cell subset filled all wells of several immunoSEQ plates. The method was immunoSEQ multiplex PCR; TCRdb's version includes in-frame clones alone and lacks a portion of them. The table lists approximately 720,000 clones, around 72% of them singletons. Germline assignment: CDR1 SQVTM and CDR2 ANQGSEA. The length of the CDR3 is 13 residues. Trimming took off 3 bases at V and 5 bases at J, with 13 bases between the two ends. The J gene is TRBJ2-5, the V gene TRBV29-1; possible D gene TRBD2, 6 bases. Material for sequencing was memory CD4+ T cells sorted from blood. Specified subset: CD45RA-negative fraction. The sequence was obtained from a woman younger than 45 in good health. As DNA, the CDR3 is TGCAGCGTTGAGGTGTTTGGGGGGGAGACCCAGTACTTC. Translating gives CSVEVFGGETQYF. The entire variable domain, with the rest obtained from reference TRBV29-1 and TRBJ2-5, is as follows: SAVISQKPSRDICQRGTSLTIQCQVDSQVTMMFWYRQQPGQSLTLIATANQGSEATYESGFVIDKFPISRPNLTFSTLTVSNMSPEDSSIYLCSVEVFGGETQYFGPGTRLLVL.